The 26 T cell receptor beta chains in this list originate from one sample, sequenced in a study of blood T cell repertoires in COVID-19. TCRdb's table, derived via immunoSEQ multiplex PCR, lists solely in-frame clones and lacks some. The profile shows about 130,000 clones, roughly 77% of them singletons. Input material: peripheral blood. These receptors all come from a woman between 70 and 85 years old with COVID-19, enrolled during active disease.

The DNA of the CDR3 is TGTGCCAGTAGTACCCCAGGACAGTACAATGAGCAGTTCTTC. This translates into CASSTPGQYNEQFF. The chain combines TRBV19 with TRBJ2-1, with a tentative D call TRBD1 (6 bases). Between the trimmed V and J ends, which lost 4 bases and 4 bases, there was a span of 11 bases. From germline, CDR1 is LNHDA and CDR2 SQIVND (reference sequence). CDR3 length equals 14 residues.

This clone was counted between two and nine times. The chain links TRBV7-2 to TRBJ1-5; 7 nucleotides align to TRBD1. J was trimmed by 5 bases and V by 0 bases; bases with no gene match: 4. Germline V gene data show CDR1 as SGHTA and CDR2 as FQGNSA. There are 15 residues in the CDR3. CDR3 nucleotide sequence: TGTGCCAGCAGCTTAGCGGGACAGAACCATCAGCCCCAGCATTTT. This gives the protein CASSLAGQNHQPQHF. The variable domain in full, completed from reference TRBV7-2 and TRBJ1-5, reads GAGVSQSPSNKVTEKGKDVELRCDPISGHTALYWYRQSLGQGLEFLIYFQGNSAPDKSGLPSDRFSAERTGGSVSTLTIQRTQQEDSAVYLCASSLAGQNHQPQHFGDGTRLSIL.

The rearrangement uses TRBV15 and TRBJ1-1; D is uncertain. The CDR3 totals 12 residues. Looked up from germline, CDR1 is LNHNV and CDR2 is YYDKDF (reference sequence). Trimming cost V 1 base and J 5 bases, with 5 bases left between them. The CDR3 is CATSRGETEAFF. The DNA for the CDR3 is TGTGCCACCAGCAGAGGAGAGACTGAAGCTTTCTTT.

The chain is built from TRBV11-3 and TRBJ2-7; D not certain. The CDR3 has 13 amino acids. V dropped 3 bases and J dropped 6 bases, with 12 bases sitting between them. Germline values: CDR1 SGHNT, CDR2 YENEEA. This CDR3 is CASSFGVGSEQYF. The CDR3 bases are TGTGCCAGCAGCTTCGGAGTTGGCTCCGAGCAGTACTTC.

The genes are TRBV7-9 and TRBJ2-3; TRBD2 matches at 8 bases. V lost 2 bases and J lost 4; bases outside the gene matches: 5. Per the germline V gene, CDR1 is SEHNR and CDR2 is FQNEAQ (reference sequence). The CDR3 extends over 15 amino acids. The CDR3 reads CASSLTGGPADTQYF. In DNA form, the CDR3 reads TGTGCCAGCAGCTTAACGGGGGGGCCTGCAGATACGCAGTATTTT.

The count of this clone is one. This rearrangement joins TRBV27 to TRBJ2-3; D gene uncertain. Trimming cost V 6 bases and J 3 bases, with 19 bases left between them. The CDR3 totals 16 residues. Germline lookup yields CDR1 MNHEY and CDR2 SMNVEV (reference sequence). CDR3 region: CASRKPGVMKTDTQYF. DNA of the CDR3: TGTGCCAGCAGAAAACCAGGCGTCATGAAAACAGATACGCAGTATTTT.

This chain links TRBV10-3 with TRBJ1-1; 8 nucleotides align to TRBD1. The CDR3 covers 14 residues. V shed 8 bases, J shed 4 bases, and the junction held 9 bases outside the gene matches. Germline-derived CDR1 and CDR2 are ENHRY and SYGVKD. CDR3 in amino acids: CAIGTGGTPTEAFF. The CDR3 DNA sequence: TGTGCCATCGGAACAGGGGGGACTCCCACTGAAGCTTTCTTT.

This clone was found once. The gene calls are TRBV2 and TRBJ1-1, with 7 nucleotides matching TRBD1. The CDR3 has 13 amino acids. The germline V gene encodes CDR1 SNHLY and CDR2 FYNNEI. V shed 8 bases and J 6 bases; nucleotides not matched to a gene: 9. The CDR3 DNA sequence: TGTGCCAGCGGAGCAGGGGGTTTAGCTGAAGCTTTCTTT. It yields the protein CASGAGGLAEAFF.

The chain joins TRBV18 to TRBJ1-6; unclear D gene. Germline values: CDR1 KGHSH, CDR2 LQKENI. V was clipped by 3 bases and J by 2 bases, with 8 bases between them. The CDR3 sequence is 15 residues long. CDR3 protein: CASSPEGTYNSPLHF. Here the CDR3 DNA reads TGTGCCAGCTCACCGGAGGGCACCTATAATTCACCCCTCCACTTT.

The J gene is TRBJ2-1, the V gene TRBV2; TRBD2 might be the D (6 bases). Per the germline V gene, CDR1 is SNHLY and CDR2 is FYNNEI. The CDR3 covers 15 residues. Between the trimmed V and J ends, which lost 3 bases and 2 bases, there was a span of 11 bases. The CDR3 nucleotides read TGTGCCAGCAGTGACTGGGGGGAACCCTACAATGAGCAGTTCTTC. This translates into CASSDWGEPYNEQFF.

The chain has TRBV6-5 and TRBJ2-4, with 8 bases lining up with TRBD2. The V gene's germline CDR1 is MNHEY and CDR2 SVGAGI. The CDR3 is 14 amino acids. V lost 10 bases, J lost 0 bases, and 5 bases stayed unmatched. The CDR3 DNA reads TGTGCCACCCAACGGGGGGGAGCCAAAAACATTCAGTACTTC. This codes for CATQRGGAKNIQYF.

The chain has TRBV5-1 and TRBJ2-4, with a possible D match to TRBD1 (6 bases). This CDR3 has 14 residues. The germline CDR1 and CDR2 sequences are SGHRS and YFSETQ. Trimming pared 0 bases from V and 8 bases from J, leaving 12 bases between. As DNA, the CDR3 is TGCGCCAGCAGCTTGGGGGGGCAGATGGACATTCAGTACTTC. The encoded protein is CASSLGGQMDIQYF.

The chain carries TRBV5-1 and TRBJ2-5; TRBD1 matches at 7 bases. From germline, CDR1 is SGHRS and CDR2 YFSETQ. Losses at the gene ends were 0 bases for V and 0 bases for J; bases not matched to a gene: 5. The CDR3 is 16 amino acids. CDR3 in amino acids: CASSLGDRANQETQYF. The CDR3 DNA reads TGCGCCAGCAGCTTGGGAGACAGGGCTAACCAAGAGACCCAGTACTTC.

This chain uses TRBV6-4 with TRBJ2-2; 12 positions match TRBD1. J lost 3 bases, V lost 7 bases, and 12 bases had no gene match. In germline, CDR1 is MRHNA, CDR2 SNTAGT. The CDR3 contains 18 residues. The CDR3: CASTKGQGARQDTGELFF. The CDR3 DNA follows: TGTGCCAGCACCAAGGGACAGGGGGCGCGACAGGACACCGGGGAGCTGTTTTTT.

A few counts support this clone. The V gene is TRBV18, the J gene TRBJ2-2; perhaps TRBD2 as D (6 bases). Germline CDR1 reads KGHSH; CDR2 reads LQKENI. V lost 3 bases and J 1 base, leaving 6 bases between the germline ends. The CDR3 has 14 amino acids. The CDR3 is CASSPGGNTGELFF. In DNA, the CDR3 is TGTGCCAGCTCACCGGGGGGGAACACCGGGGAGCTGTTTTTT.

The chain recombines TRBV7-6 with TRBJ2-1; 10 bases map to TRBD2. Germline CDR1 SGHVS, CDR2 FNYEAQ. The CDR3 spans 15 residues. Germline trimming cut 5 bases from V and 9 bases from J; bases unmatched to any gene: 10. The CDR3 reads CASSGRAGGESEQFF. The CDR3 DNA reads TGTGCCAGCAGCGGGCGAGCGGGGGGGGAGAGTGAGCAGTTCTTC.

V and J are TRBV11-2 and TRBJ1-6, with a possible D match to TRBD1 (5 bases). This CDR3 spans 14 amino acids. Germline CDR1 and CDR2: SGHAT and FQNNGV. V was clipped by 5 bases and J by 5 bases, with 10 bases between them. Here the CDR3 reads CASSPRQNNSPLHF. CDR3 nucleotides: TGTGCCAGCAGCCCTAGACAGAATAATTCACCCCTCCACTTT.

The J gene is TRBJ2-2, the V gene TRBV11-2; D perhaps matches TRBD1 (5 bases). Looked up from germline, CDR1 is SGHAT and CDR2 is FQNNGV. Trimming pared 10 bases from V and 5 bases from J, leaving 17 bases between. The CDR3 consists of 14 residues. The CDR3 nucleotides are TGTGCCACCGCCTCTCTCAACAGGACCGGGGAGCTGTTTTTT. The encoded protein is CATASLNRTGELFF.

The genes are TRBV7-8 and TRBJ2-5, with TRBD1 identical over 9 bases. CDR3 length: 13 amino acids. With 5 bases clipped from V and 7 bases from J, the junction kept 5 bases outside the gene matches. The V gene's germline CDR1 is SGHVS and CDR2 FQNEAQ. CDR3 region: CASSQGQGGTQYF. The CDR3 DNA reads TGTGCCAGCAGCCAGGGACAGGGAGGGACCCAGTACTTC.

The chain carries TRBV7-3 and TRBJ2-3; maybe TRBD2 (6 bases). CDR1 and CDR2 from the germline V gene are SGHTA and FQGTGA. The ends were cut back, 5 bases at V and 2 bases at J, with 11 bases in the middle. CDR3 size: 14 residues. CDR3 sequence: CASSIGLNTDTQYF. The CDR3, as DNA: TGTGCCAGCAGCATCGGACTAAACACAGATACGCAGTATTTT.

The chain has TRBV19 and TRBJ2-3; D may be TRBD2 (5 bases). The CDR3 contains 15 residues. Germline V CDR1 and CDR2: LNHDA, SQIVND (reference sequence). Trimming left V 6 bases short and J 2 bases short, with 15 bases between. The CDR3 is CASRERAIPTDTQYF. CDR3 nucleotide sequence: TGTGCCAGTAGGGAGAGGGCCATACCCACAGATACGCAGTATTTT.

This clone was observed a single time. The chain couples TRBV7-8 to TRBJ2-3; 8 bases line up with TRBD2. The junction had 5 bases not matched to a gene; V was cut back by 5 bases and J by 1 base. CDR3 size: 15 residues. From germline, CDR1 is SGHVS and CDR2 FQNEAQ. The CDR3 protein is CASSRRGGGTDTQYF. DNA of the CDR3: TGTGCCAGCAGCCGTCGGGGGGGCGGCACAGATACGCAGTATTTT.

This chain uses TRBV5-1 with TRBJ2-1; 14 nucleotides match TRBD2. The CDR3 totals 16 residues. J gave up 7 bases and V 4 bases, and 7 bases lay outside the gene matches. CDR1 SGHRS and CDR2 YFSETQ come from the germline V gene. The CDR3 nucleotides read TGCGCCAGCAGCCGAACCGGGACTAGCGGGGGTAATGAGCAGTTCTTC. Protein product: CASSRTGTSGGNEQFF.

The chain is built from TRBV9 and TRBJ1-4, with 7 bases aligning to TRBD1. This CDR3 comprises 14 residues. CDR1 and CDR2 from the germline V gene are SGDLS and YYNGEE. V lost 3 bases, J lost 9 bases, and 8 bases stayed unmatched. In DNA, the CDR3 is TGTGCCAGCAGCGAGGGGGCGGACCAGAAAAAACTGTTTTTT. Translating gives CASSEGADQKKLFF.

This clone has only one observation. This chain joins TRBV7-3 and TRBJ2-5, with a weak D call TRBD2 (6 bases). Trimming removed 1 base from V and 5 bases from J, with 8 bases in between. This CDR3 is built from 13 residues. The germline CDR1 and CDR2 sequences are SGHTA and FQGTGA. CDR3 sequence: CASSLSGRETQYF. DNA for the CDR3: TGTGCCAGCAGCTTAAGTGGGAGGGAGACCCAGTACTTC.

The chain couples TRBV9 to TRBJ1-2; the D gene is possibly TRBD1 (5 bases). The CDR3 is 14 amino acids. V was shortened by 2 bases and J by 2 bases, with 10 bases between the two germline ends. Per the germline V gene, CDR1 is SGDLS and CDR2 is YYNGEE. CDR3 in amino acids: CASSVGQSNYGYTF. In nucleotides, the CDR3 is TGTGCCAGCAGCGTGGGGCAGTCAAACTATGGCTACACCTTC.